The entry below describes one TCR beta chain. This sample was taken from a study of blood T cell repertoires in COVID-19. Study in general: COVID-19 samples, acute and convalescent, were from the United States, Italy and Spain.

Germline CDR1 is KGHSH and CDR2 is LQKENI. The ends were cut back, 2 bases at V and 4 bases at J, with 12 bases in the middle. The CDR3 runs to 14 residues. In the authors' methods: Estimation of nucleated cell counts relied on the amplification of reference gene primers. The assay was immunoSEQ multiplex PCR, and TCRdb's table has in-frame clones only and misses some. V, J and clone size were drawn from that table, and D and trimming were deduced from the DNA. The profile shows about 330,000 clones, roughly nine tenths of them singletons. The TCR comes from a woman in her 30s who had recovered from COVID-19. The gene calls are TRBV18 and TRBJ2-7; tentatively, D is TRBD2 (6 bases). The specimen was PBMCs or T cells enriched from blood (not recorded which). The CDR3 DNA is TGTGCCAGCTCACCATCCGGGAGCGGGTACGAGCAGTACTTC. Encoded protein: CASSPSGSGYEQYF.